The 32 T cell receptor beta chains reported below all come from one sample, sequenced in a study of T cells in Graves' hyperthyroidism and ophthalmopathy. TCR beta CDR3 regions were amplified from RNA transcripts. HTBI primers were the set used in a first-round RT-PCR of the TCR CDR3. Using its own MiXCR run on the multiplex PCR reads, TCRdb lists one record per CDR3 protein. The sample has roughly 380,000 distinct CDR3 sequences, roughly 15% seen once. The sequenced material came from blood. The receptors come from a woman aged 18-35 years with Graves' hyperthyroidism.

This clonotype has at least ten counts. V is TRBV29-1 and J is TRBJ2-7; D is possibly TRBD1 (6 bases). The V gene lost 6 bases and the J gene lost 3 bases, with 21 bases spanning the gap. The CDR3 is 15 amino acids. Germline V gene lookup returns CDR1 SQVTM and CDR2 ANQGSEA. The CDR3 DNA reads as TGCAGCGTCGCGCAGGGGATTGGAGGAAGCTACGAGCAGTACTTC. Its protein product is CSVAQGIGGSYEQYF.

This clonotype is a singleton in its sample. A much larger clone lies one base from this, so it may be a read error. The chain is built from TRBV5-1 and TRBJ1-1; D may be TRBD1 (6 bases). The CDR3 contains 13 residues. Germline V gene lookup returns CDR1 SGHRS and CDR2 YFSETQ. CDR3 coding DNA: TGCTCCAGCAGACAGGACGGGAGCACTGAAGCTTTCTTT. The encoded protein is CSSRQDGSTEAFF.

There are many counts of this clonotype. J is TRBJ2-2 and V is TRBV5-1; D uncertain. Trimming took 7 bases from V and 2 from J, leaving 18 bases between them. The CDR3 sequence is 16 residues long. Looked up from germline, CDR1 is SGHRS and CDR2 is YFSETQ. CDR3 in amino acids: CASALGLMGNTGELFF. CDR3 DNA sequence: TGCGCCAGCGCCCTTGGCCTTATGGGAAACACCGGGGAGCTGTTTTTT.

This clonotype occurred many times. The chain carries TRBV12-3 or TRBV12-4 and TRBJ1-5; 10 bases agree with TRBD1. The CDR3 is 15 amino acids. J was trimmed by 4 bases and V by 5 bases; bases with no gene match: 5. The CDR3 loop reads CASSPMDRGNQPQHF. CDR3 DNA: TGTGCCAGCAGTCCGATGGACAGGGGGAATCAGCCCCAGCATTTT.

This clonotype has a count of ten or more. The V gene is TRBV7-9, the J gene TRBJ2-7; D not certain. The V and J ends lost 0 bases and 5 bases respectively, with 17 bases between them. CDR3 length: 16 residues. The germline V gene has CDR1 SEHNR and CDR2 FQNEAQ (reference sequence). CDR3 region: CASSLAQSASSDEQYF. The CDR3 coding sequence is TGTGCCAGCAGCTTAGCGCAGTCAGCGAGTAGTGACGAGCAGTACTTC.

This clonotype was recorded at least ten times. The CDR3 region has the DNA TGTGCCAGCAGTTTGGTACAGGGGGGCCACAATGAGCAGTTCTTC. It codes for CASSLVQGGHNEQFF. The chain uses TRBV12-3 or TRBV12-4 and TRBJ2-1; 8 bases are shared with TRBD1. The junction had 6 bases not matched to a gene; V was cut back by 3 bases and J by 5 bases. There are 15 residues in the CDR3.

This clonotype was observed at least ten times. The rearrangement links TRBV12-3 or TRBV12-4 to TRBJ1-6, with TRBD1 identical over 7 bases. Trimming took 1 base from V and 8 from J; bases not matched to a gene: 2. The CDR3 has 14 amino acids. CDR3 coding DNA: TGTGCCAGCAGTTTAGGGACAGGCTATTCACCCCTCCACTTT. It is translated as CASSLGTGYSPLHF.

There are many counts of this clonotype. The chain links TRBV10-3 to TRBJ2-1; the D gene is possibly TRBD1 (6 bases). V lost 2 bases to trimming and J lost 12 bases, with 11 bases between them. The V gene's germline CDR1 is ENHRY and CDR2 SYGVKD. This CDR3 spans 12 amino acids. CDR3 coding DNA: TGTGCCATCAGTGAGGGGACACCGATGCAGTTCTTC. Translating it yields CAISEGTPMQFF.

This clonotype was found many times. J is TRBJ2-2 and V is TRBV19, with 15 bases fitting TRBD2. The CDR3 is 17 amino acids. Trimming cost V 7 bases and J 6 bases; bases outside gene matches: 9. Germline V CDR1 and CDR2: LNHDA, SQIVND (reference sequence). As DNA, the CDR3 is TGTGCCAGTATCCGATGGACTAGCGGGAGGGTCGCCGGGGAGCTGTTTTTT. This gives the protein CASIRWTSGRVAGELFF. Full variable domain (outside the CDR3, taken from reference TRBV19 and TRBJ2-2): DGGITQSPKYLFRKEGQNVTLSCEQNLNHDAMYWYRQDPGQGLRLIYYSQIVNDFQKGDIAEGYSVSREKKESFPLTVTSAQKNPTAFYLCASIRWTSGRVAGELFFGEGSRLTVL.

This clonotype was seen at least ten times. The J gene is TRBJ1-5, the V gene TRBV6-5, with D unresolved. Trimming shortened V by 2 bases and J by 0 bases, and 11 bases separated the two germline ends. This CDR3 comprises 16 residues. The germline V gene encodes CDR1 MNHEY and CDR2 SVGAGI. The CDR3 loop reads CASSYMSQTSNQPQHF. CDR3 nucleotide sequence: TGTGCCAGCAGTTACATGTCCCAGACTAGCAATCAGCCCCAGCATTTT.

V gene TRBV12-3 or TRBV12-4 combines with J gene TRBJ2-1; D call uncertain. The CDR3 totals 14 residues. V lost 6 bases to trimming and J lost 7 bases, with 16 bases between them. Written as DNA, the CDR3 is TGTGCCAGCAGCCCGGCGGCTATCCGAAATGAGCAGTTCTTC. Amino acid sequence: CASSPAAIRNEQFF.

This clonotype occurred many times. The gene calls are TRBV6-1 and TRBJ2-7; TRBD2 agrees at 10 bases. There are 14 residues in the CDR3. The germline gives CDR1 MNHNS, CDR2 SASEGT. With V trimmed by 8 bases and J by 0 bases, 4 bases remained unmatched. Here the CDR3 reads CASGGLAASYEQYF. CDR3 nucleotide sequence: TGTGCCAGCGGAGGACTAGCGGCCTCCTACGAGCAGTACTTC.

This clonotype occurred many times. The rearrangement links TRBV5-5 to TRBJ2-7; 8 bases fit TRBD1. This CDR3 is built from 13 residues. Germline lookup yields CDR1 SGHKS and CDR2 YYEKEE (reference sequence). The V segment lost 2 bases and the J segment 6 bases; nucleotides outside the gene matches: 4. The CDR3 is CASSFQGAIEQYF. CDR3 in DNA: TGTGCCAGCAGCTTTCAGGGGGCCATCGAGCAGTACTTC. Supplemented by reference TRBV5-5 and TRBJ2-7, the full variable domain reads DAGVTQSPTHLIKTRGQQVTLRCSPISGHKSVSWYQQVLGQGPQFIFQYYEKEERGRGNFPDRFSARQFPNYSSELNVNALLLGDSALYLCASSFQGAIEQYFGPGTRLTVT.

The table lists this clonotype with a few counts. The chain combines TRBV11-1 with TRBJ2-7, with 7 bases matching TRBD1. V lost 2 bases, J lost 4 bases, and 14 bases stayed unmatched. The CDR3 is 17 residues long. Germline assignment: CDR1 SGHAT and CDR2 FQDESV (reference sequence). In nucleotides, the CDR3 is TGTGCCAGCAGCTTAATAAAGTCAGGACAGGAGACTTACGAGCAGTACTTC. This gives the protein CASSLIKSGQETYEQYF.

This clonotype occurred many times. V and J are TRBV2 and TRBJ2-3, with 7 bases identical to TRBD2. V was clipped by 6 bases and J by 1 base; unmatched bases: 7. In germline, CDR1 is SNHLY, CDR2 FYNNEI. The CDR3 sequence is 15 residues long. The CDR3 region has the DNA TGTGCCAGCAGCCAAGGGGCGGGAGGCACAGATACGCAGTATTTT. It yields the protein CASSQGAGGTDTQYF.

This clonotype was counted many times. The chain uses TRBV4-3 and TRBJ2-1, with 8 nucleotides matching TRBD2. CDR1 is LGHNA and CDR2 is YSLEER in the germline V gene. There are 17 residues in the CDR3. J gave up 4 bases and V 2 bases, and 10 bases lay outside the gene matches. The CDR3 sequence is CASSQQRSGSGYNEQFF. CDR3 DNA: TGCGCCAGCAGCCAACAACGCAGCGGGAGCGGATACAATGAGCAGTTCTTC.

This clonotype occurred many times. The genes are TRBV10-2 and TRBJ1-2; D not resolved. V was trimmed by 6 bases and J by 3 bases, leaving 5 bases between them. CDR3 length: 11 residues. Germline V gene data show CDR1 as WSHSY and CDR2 as SAAADI. The chain's CDR3 is CASRTDYGYTF. DNA of the CDR3: TGCGCCAGCAGGACGGACTATGGCTACACCTTC.

This clonotype came up many times. CDR3 bases: TGTGCCTGGAGTGTGAGCGGATTCAATCAGCCCCAGCATTTT. The encoded protein is CAWSVSGFNQPQHF. This rearrangement joins TRBV30 to TRBJ1-5; D not resolved. The CDR3 is made up of 14 amino acids. CDR1 is GTSNPN and CDR2 is SVGIG in the germline V gene (reference sequence). Trimming pared 0 bases from V and 3 bases from J, leaving 9 bases between. The full variable domain, its missing parts supplied by reference TRBV30 and TRBJ1-5, is SQTIHQWPATLVQPVGSPLSLECTVEGTSNPNLYWYRQAAGRGLQLLFYSVGIGQISSEVPQNLSASRPQDRQFILSSKKLLLSDSGFYLCAWSVSGFNQPQHFGDGTRLSIL.

This clonotype was detected ten times or more. The V gene is TRBV20-1, the J gene TRBJ2-3; 10 nucleotides line up with TRBD2. Trimming took 0 bases from V and 6 from J; bases not matched to a gene: 6. CDR1 is DFQATT and CDR2 is SNEGSKA in the germline V gene (reference sequence). This CDR3 region has 15 residues. The CDR3 region has the DNA TGCAGTGCTAGAGATGAGCTAGCGGGAGCCGATACGCAGTATTTT. This translates into CSARDELAGADTQYF.

This clonotype was recorded at least ten times. This chain connects TRBV12-3 or TRBV12-4 to TRBJ1-1, with D maybe TRBD1 (5 bases). The V end was cut by 0 bases, the J end by 1 base, with 15 bases between. The CDR3 loop spans 17 amino acids. As DNA, the CDR3 is TGTGCCAGCAGTTTAGCCATCGGGACGCCTACGAACACTGAAGCTTTCTTT. This gives the protein CASSLAIGTPTNTEAFF.

This clonotype was observed at least ten times. CDR3 in DNA: TGCGCCAGCAGCCCGAGGACAGGGTGGGAAGCTTTCTTT. This sequence encodes CASSPRTGWEAFF. The chain couples TRBV5-1 to TRBJ1-1; 8 bases are a match to TRBD1. The V gene's germline CDR1 is SGHRS and CDR2 YFSETQ. Trimming took 4 bases from V and 8 from J; bases not matched to a gene: 7. CDR3 size: 13 residues.

The V call is TRBV6-1, the J call TRBJ2-1; 8 bases are shared with TRBD1. CDR1 is MNHNS and CDR2 is SASEGT in the germline V gene. The CDR3 loop spans 16 amino acids. Trimming removed 5 bases from V and 4 bases from J; junction bases left unmatched: 10. In nucleotides, the CDR3 is TGTGCCAGCAGTTATGATCACAGGGGGGCTTACAATGAGCAGTTCTTC. It encodes CASSYDHRGAYNEQFF.

In its sample, this clonotype was seen a few times. J is TRBJ2-7 and V is TRBV9, with 10 positions matching TRBD2. Losses at the gene ends were 3 bases for V and 4 bases for J; bases not matched to a gene: 4. This CDR3 is built from 14 residues. Looked up from germline, CDR1 is SGDLS and CDR2 is YYNGEE. CDR3 nucleotides: TGTGCCAGCAGCGCCGGGACTAGCGAGTACGAGCAGTACTTC. As protein: CASSAGTSEYEQYF.

At least ten counts were recorded for this clonotype. In DNA, the CDR3 is TGTGCCAACCACGGAGGGGTTTCTGGAAACACCATATATTTT. Translation: CANHGGVSGNTIYF. The chain is built from TRBV2 and TRBJ1-3; TRBD1 is a possible D gene (5 bases). Per the germline V gene, CDR1 is SNHLY and CDR2 is FYNNEI. Between the trimmed V and J ends, which lost 10 bases and 1 base, there was a span of 14 bases. This CDR3 region has 14 residues.

This clonotype was observed at least ten times. The chain recombines TRBV12-3 or TRBV12-4 with TRBJ1-1; D not resolved. The CDR3 sequence is 12 residues long. V was trimmed by 5 bases and J by 7 bases, leaving 11 bases between them. For the CDR3, the DNA is TGTGCCAGCAGTCCAAACGCAGTTGAAGCTTTCTTT. This codes for CASSPNAVEAFF.

This clonotype turned up a few times. V gene TRBV20-1 combines with J gene TRBJ1-6; TRBD1 is a possible D gene (5 bases). CDR1 and CDR2 from the germline V gene are DFQATT and SNEGSKA (reference sequence). This CDR3 region has 14 residues. The V gene lost 6 bases and the J gene lost 10 bases, with 19 bases spanning the gap. The CDR3 DNA is TGCAGTGCGCCCGGGGGGGGTCCGGGATCACCCCTCCACTTT. Protein product: CSAPGGGPGSPLHF.

The sample holds a few counts of this clonotype. This chain uses TRBV9 with TRBJ2-1; 12 bases are a match to TRBD1. Germline values: CDR1 SGDLS, CDR2 YYNGEE. The CDR3 is made up of 17 amino acids. Germline trimming cut 4 bases from V and 8 bases from J; bases unmatched to any gene: 13. The CDR3 loop is CASSPPGTGGLADEQFF. The CDR3, as DNA: TGTGCCAGCAGCCCCCCCGGGACAGGGGGCCTTGCGGATGAGCAGTTCTTC.

As for this clonotype: The junction departs from the called germline gene at one end, perhaps through a read error. The rearrangement uses TRBV3-1 and TRBJ2-7; D is possibly TRBD2 (5 bases). CDR3 length equals 12 residues. Germline V gives CDR1 LGHDT, CDR2 YNNKEL (reference sequence). CDR3 loop: CASSSDSHEQCF. Here the CDR3 DNA reads TGTGCCAGCAGTTCGGACTCCCACGAGCAGTGCTTC.

This clonotype was seen ten or more times. The rearrangement links TRBV7-9 to TRBJ2-5; perhaps D is TRBD1 or TRBD2 (6 bases each). V dropped 7 bases and J dropped 5 bases, with 14 bases sitting between them. This CDR3 comprises 13 residues. Germline V CDR1 and CDR2: SEHNR, FQNEAQ (reference sequence). The CDR3 reads CASNSGGTETQYF. The CDR3 DNA reads TGTGCCAGCAACTCCGGGGGCACGGAGACCCAGTACTTC.

This clonotype has a handful of counts. V is TRBV4-1 and J is TRBJ1-6; a possible D gene is TRBD1 (5 bases). Trimming cost V 0 bases and J 9 bases, with 18 bases left between them. The CDR3 runs 17 residues. Germline V gives CDR1 MGHRA, CDR2 YSYEKL. The CDR3: CASSQDSPVTDSSPLHF. CDR3 DNA: TGCGCCAGCAGCCAAGACTCCCCCGTTACAGACAGTTCACCCCTCCACTTT.

This chain links TRBV27 with TRBJ2-1, with D possibly matching TRBD2 (7 bases). V dropped 8 bases and J dropped 4 bases, with 18 bases sitting between them. The CDR3 has 15 amino acids. Germline V gene data show CDR1 as MNHEY and CDR2 as SMNVEV (reference sequence). CDR3 nucleotide sequence: TGTGCCAGCGGCCTGGGGGGGGCTCCATACAATGAGCAGTTCTTC. Amino acids: CASGLGGAPYNEQFF.

This clonotype was detected many times. V is TRBV12-5 and J is TRBJ1-5; TRBD1 aligns across 10 bases. CDR1 is LGHNT and CDR2 is FRNRAP in the germline V gene. V gave up 6 bases and J gave up 1 base; unmatched junction bases: 3. The CDR3 runs 15 residues. The CDR3 sequence: CASGWGQGSNQPQHF. Here the CDR3 DNA reads TGTGCTAGTGGATGGGGACAGGGGAGCAATCAGCCCCAGCATTTT. Based on the CDR3 plus reference TRBV12-5 and TRBJ1-5, the full variable domain is DARVTQTPRHKVTEMGQEVTMRCQPILGHNTVFWYRQTMMQGLELLAYFRNRAPLDDSGMPKDRFSAEMPDATLATLKIQPSEPRDSAVYFCASGWGQGSNQPQHFGDGTRLSIL.